This T cell receptor beta chain was documented in a study of metastatic and nonmetastatic thyroid tumors. All patients were untreated before thyroid surgery. Original analysis: Clinicopathological groups of papillary thyroid cancer showed CDR3 differences that were used to build a distant-metastasis classifier. TCRdb re-called clones from the PCR reads using MiXCR. TCRdb's processing, not the authors', yielded these V and J calls. The sample records roughly 20,000 clones, just over 35% being singletons. Material: tumor tissue. The clonotype originates from a female donor with papillary thyroid cancer or a benign thyroid nodule (not recorded which). Some clones in this sample may be carry-over from other donors' samples.

The CDR3 loop reads CASSERGGLSDSNQPQHF. The CDR3, as DNA: TGTGCCAGCAGTGAAAGGGGGGGTCTTTCCGATAGCAATCAGCCCCAGCATTTT. This chain joins TRBV6-1 and TRBJ1-5; possibly TRBD1 for D (6 bases). This CDR3 has 18 residues. Trimming stripped 2 bases from V and 0 bases from J, with 17 bases between. Germline V lookup: CDR1 MNHNS, CDR2 SASEGT.